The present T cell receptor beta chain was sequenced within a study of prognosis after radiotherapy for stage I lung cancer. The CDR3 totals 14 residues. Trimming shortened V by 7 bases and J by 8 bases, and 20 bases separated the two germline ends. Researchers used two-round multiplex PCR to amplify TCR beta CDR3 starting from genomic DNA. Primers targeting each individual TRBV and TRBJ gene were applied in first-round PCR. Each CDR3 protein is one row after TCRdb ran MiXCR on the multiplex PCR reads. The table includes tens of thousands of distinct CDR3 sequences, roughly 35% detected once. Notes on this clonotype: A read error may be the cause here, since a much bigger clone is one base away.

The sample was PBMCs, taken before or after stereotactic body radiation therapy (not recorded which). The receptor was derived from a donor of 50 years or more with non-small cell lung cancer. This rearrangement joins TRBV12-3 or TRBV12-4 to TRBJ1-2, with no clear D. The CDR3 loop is CASIRQGSQWGYTF. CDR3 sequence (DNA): TGTGCCAGCATCCGCCAAGGGTCCCAGTGGGGCTACACCTTC.